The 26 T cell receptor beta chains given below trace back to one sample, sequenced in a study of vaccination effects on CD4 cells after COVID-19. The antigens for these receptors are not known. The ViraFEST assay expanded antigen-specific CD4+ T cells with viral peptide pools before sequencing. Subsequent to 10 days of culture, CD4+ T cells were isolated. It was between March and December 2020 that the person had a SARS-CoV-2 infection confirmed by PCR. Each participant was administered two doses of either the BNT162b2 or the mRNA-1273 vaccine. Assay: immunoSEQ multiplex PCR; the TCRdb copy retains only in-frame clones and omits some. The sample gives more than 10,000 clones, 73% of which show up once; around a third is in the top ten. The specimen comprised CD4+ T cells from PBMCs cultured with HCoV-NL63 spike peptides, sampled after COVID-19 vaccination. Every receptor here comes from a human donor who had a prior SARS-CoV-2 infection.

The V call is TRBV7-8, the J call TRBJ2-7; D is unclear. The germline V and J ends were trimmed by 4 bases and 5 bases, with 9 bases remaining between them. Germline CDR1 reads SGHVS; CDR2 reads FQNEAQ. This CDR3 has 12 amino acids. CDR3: CASSSRWDEQYF. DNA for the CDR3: TGTGCCAGCAGCTCGCGGTGGGACGAGCAGTACTTC.

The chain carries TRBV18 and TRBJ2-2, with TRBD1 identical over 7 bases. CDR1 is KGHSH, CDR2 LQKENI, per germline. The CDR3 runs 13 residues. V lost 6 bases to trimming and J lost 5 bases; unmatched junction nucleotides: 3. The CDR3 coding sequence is TGTGCCAGCTCGTCGGACAGGACCGGGGAGCTGTTTTTT. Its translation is CASSSDRTGELFF.

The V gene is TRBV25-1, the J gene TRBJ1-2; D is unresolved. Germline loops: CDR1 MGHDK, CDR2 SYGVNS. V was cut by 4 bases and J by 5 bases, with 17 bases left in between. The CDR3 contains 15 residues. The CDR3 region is CASSGILRAWYGYTF. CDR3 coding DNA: TGTGCCAGCAGTGGAATATTGAGGGCCTGGTATGGCTACACCTTC.

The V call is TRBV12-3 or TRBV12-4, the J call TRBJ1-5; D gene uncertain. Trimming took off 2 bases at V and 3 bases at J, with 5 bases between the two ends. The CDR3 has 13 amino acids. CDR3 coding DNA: TGTGCCAGCAGTTTAAGGGACAATCAGCCCCAGCATTTT. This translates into CASSLRDNQPQHF.

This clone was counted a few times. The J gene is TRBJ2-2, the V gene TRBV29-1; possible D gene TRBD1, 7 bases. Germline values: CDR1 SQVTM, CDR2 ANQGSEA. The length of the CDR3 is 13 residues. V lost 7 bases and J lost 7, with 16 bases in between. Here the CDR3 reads CSAGGWDVGELFF. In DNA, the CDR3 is TGCAGCGCAGGGGGGTGGGACGTCGGGGAGCTGTTTTTT.

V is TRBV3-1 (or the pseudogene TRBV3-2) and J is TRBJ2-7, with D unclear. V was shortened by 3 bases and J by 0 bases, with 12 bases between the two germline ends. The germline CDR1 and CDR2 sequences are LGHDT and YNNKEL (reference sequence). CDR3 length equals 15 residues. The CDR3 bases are TGTGCCAGCAGCCAGGCCGACGGGTACTCCTACGAGCAGTACTTC. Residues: CASSQADGYSYEQYF.

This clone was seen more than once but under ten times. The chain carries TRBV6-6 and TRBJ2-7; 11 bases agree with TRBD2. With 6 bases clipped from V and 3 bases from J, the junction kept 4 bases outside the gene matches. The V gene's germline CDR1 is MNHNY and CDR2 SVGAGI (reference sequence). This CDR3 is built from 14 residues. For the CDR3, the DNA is TGTGCCAGCAGCCGACTAGCGGGATTCTACGAGCAGTACTTC. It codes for CASSRLAGFYEQYF.

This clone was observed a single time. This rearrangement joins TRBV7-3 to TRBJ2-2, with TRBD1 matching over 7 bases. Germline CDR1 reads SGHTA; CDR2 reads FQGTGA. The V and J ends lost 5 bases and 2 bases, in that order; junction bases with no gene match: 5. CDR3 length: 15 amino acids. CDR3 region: CASSPTGANTGELFF. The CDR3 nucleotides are TGTGCCAGCAGCCCCACAGGGGCAAACACCGGGGAGCTGTTTTTT. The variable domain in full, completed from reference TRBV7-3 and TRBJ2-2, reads GAGVSQTPSNKVTEKGKYVELRCDPISGHTALYWYRQSLGQGPEFLIYFQGTGAADDSGLPNDRFFAVRPEGSVSTLKIQRTERGDSAVYLCASSPTGANTGELFFGEGSRLTVL.

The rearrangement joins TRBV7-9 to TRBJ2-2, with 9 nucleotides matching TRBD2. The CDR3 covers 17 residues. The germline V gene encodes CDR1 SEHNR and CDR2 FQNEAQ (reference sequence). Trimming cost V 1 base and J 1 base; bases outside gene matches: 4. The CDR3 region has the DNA TGTGCCAGCAGCTTAGATAGCGGGGGTTGGAACACCGGGGAGCTGTTTTTT. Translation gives CASSLDSGGWNTGELFF.

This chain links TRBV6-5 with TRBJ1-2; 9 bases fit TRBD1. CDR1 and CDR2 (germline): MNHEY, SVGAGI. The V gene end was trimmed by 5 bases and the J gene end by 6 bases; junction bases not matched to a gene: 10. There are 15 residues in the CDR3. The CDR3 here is CASSPDRGSLHGYTF. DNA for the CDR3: TGTGCCAGCAGTCCGGACAGGGGATCTCTTCATGGCTACACCTTC.

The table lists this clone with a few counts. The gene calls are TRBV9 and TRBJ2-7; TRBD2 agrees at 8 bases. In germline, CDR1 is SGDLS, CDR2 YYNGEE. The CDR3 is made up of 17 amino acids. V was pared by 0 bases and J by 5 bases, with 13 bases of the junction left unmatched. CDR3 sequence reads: CASSVAAGTSIVHEQYF. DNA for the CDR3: TGTGCCAGCAGCGTAGCTGCCGGGACTAGTATCGTTCACGAGCAGTACTTC.

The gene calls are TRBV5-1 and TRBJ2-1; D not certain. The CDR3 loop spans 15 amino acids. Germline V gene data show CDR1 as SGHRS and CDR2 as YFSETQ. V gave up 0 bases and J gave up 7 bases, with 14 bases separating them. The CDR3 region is CASSLGLRIGNEQFF. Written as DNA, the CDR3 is TGCGCCAGCAGCTTGGGTTTGAGGATAGGGAATGAGCAGTTCTTC. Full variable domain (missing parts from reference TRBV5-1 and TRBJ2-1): KAGVTQTPRYLIKTRGQQVTLSCSPISGHRSVSWYQQTPGQGLQFLFEYFSETQRNKGNFPGRFSGRQFSNSRSEMNVSTLELGDSALYLCASSLGLRIGNEQFFGPGTRLTVL.

The CDR3 DNA is TGTGCCAGCAGTGAAAGGTCTCCGGGTTTGGGGGAGCAGTACTTC. Translated, it gives CASSERSPGLGEQYF. The chain has TRBV2 and TRBJ2-7; D is unresolved. The V end lost 2 bases, the J end lost 7 bases, and 18 bases lay between the germline ends. This CDR3 is 15 amino acids long. Germline loops: CDR1 SNHLY, CDR2 FYNNEI.

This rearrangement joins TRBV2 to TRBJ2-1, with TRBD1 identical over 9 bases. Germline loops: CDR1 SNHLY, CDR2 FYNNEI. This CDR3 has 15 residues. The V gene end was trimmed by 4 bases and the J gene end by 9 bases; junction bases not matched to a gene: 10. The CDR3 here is CASSGDRVSGSEQFF. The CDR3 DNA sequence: TGTGCCAGCAGTGGGGACAGGGTTAGTGGTAGTGAGCAGTTCTTC.

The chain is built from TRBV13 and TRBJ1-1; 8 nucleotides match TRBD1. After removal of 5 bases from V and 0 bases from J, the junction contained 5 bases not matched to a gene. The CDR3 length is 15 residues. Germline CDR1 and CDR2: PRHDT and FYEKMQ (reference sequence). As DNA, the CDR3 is TGTGCCAGCAGCCCTCGACAGGGGATGAACACTGAAGCTTTCTTT. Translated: CASSPRQGMNTEAFF. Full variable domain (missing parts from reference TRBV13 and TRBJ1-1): AAGVIQSPRHLIKEKRETATLKCYPIPRHDTVYWYQQGPGQDPQFLISFYEKMQSDKGSIPDRFSAQQFSDYHSELNMSSLELGDSALYFCASSPRQGMNTEAFFGQGTRLTVV.

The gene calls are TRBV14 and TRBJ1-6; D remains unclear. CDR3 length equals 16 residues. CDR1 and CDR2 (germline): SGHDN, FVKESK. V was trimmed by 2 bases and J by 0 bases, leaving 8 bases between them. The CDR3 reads CASSQLTSSYNSPLHF. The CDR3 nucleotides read TGTGCCAGCAGCCAATTGACGAGCTCCTATAATTCACCCCTCCACTTT.

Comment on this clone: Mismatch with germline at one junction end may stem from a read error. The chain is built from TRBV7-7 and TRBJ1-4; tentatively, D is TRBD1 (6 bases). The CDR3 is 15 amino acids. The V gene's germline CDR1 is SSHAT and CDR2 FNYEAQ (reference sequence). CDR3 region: CASSLGPGENEKLFF. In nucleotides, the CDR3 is TGTGCTAGCAGCTTAGGTCCAGGGGAAAATGAAAAACTGTTTTTT.

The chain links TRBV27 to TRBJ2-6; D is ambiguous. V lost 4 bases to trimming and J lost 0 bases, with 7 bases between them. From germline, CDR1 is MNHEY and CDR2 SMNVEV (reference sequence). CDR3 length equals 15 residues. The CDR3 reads CASSSSPSGANVLTF. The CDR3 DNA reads TGTGCCAGCAGTTCGTCCCCCTCTGGGGCCAACGTCCTGACTTTC.

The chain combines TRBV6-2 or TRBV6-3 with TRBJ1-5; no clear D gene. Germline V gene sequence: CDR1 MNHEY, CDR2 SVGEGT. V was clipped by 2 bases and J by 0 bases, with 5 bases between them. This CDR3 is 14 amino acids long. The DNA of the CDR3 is TGTGCCAGCAGTTACGCAGATAGCAATCAGCCCCAGCATTTT. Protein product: CASSYADSNQPQHF.

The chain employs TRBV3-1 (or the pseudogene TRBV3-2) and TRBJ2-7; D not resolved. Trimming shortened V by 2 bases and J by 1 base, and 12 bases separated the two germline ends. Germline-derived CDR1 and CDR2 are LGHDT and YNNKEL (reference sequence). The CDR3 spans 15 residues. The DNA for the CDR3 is TGTGCCAGCAGCCAATTGCCCCTCCCTTCCTACGAGCAGTACTTC. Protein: CASSQLPLPSYEQYF.

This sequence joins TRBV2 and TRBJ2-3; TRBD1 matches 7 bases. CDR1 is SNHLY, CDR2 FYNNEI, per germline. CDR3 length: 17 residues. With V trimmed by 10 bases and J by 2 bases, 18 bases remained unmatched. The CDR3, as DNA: TGTGCCATCTCAAAGGGGGAGACAGGGCGAACCACAGATACGCAGTATTTT. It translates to CAISKGETGRTTDTQYF.

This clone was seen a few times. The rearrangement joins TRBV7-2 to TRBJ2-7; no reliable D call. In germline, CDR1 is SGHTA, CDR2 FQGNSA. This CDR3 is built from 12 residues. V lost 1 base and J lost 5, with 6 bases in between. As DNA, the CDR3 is TGTGCCAGCAGCTTAGAGTATAACGAGCAGTACTTC. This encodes CASSLEYNEQYF.

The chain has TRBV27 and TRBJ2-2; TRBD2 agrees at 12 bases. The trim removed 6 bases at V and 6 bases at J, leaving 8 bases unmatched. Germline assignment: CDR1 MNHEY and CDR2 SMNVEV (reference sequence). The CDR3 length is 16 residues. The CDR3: CASRTSGRGDPGELFF. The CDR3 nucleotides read TGTGCCAGCAGGACTAGCGGGAGAGGGGACCCCGGGGAGCTGTTTTTT.

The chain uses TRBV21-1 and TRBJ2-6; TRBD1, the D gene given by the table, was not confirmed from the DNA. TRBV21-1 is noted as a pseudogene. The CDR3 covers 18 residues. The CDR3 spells CASSKATGKSSGANVLTF. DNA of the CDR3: TGTGCCAGCAGCAAAGCTACAGGGAAAAGCTCTGGGGCCAACGTCCTGACTTTC.

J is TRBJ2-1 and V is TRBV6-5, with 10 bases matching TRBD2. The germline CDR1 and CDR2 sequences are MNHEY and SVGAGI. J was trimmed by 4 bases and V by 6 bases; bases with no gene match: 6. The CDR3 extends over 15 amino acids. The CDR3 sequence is CASSSTSGVYNEQFF. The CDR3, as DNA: TGTGCCAGCAGCTCAACTAGCGGGGTTTACAATGAGCAGTTCTTC.

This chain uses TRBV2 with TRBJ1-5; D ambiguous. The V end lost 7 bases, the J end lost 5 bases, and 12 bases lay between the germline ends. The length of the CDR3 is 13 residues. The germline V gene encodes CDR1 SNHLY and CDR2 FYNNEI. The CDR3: CASKNEAYQPQHF. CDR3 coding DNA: TGTGCCAGCAAGAACGAAGCGTATCAGCCCCAGCATTTT.